The TCR beta chain under discussion was sequenced for a study of cytomegalovirus exposure and HLA in healthy donors. Notes on the study in general: An analysis that was carried out later associated 16,951 TCR beta sequences with HLA alleles at 0.05 false discovery rate. Earlier analysis yielded a pattern in which most TCR beta V segments were productive about 90% or about 30% of the time.

As concerns this clone: The antigen is undetermined.

The CDR3 consists of 14 residues. The V and J ends lost 5 bases and 3 bases, in that order; junction bases with no gene match: 6. Germline V gene lookup returns CDR1 MDHEN and CDR2 SYDVKM. The study ran its PCR with 60 Vbeta and 13 Jbeta primers. Profiled with immunoSEQ multiplex PCR; TCRdb holds only in-frame clones, not every one. Of around 88,000 clones listed, approximately 72% are singletons. The sequencing sample was made of PBMCs. V gene TRBV28 combines with J gene TRBJ1-1; TRBD1 matches 7 bases. The clonotype was recovered from a woman between 40 and 55 years old in good health and CMV-seropositive. CDR3 protein: CASSTWTGHTEAFF. The CDR3 DNA follows: TGTGCCAGCAGTACCTGGACAGGCCACACTGAAGCTTTCTTT.